Only a few counts were recorded for the clone carrying this T cell receptor (beta chain). The data are from a study of cytomegalovirus exposure and HLA in healthy donors. The wider study: According to later analysis, the same platform produced the 120 validation and some 680 first-cohort repertoires.

CDR1 is SGHTA, CDR2 FQGNSA, per germline. This CDR3 spans 17 amino acids. The junction had 17 bases not matched to a gene; V was cut back by 5 bases and J by 5 bases. This table comes from immunoSEQ multiplex PCR, and its TCRdb copy is limited to in-frame clones, with some not included. This table has fewer than 90,000 clones, around 94% appearing once. The sequence was obtained from a woman aged 18-29 years in good health and CMV-seropositive. Sequencing was done on a sample of PBMCs. This chain links TRBV7-2 with TRBJ1-2; 7 bases align to TRBD1. CDR3 DNA: TGTGCCAGCAGCCGACCTACACAGGGGACCCGGGGGTATGGCTACACCTTC. This encodes CASSRPTQGTRGYGYTF. Supplemented by reference TRBV7-2 and TRBJ1-2, the full variable domain reads GAGVSQSPSNKVTEKGKDVELRCDPISGHTALYWYRQSLGQGLEFLIYFQGNSAPDKSGLPSDRFSAERTGGSVSTLTIQRTQQEDSAVYLCASSRPTQGTRGYGYTFGSGTRLTVV.